The present T cell receptor beta chain was sequenced within a study of monozygotic twins with inflammatory bowel disease. General study findings and limits: Healthy co-twins exceeded IBD patients in TCRbeta diversity as measured by inverse Simpson.

Comment on this clonotype: The antigen remains unidentified.

The CDR3 sequence is 18 residues long. CDR1 SGHNT and CDR2 YYREEE come from the germline V gene (reference sequence). Phlebotomy per donor yielded a single 2.5 ml blood sample. After re-calling the 5' RACE reads, TCRdb lists one entry per CDR3 protein, DNA absent. This table holds some 210,000 distinct CDR3 sequences. Sequencing was carried out using blood. This sequence joins TRBV5-4 and TRBJ2-3; TCRdb outputs TRBD1, but without DNA this stays unchecked. The sequence was obtained from a human donor with ulcerative colitis or Crohn's disease, or a healthy co-twin of an affected twin (not recorded which). This CDR3 is CASSLGDKVLAGTDTQYF. The full variable domain, in which reference TRBV5-4 and TRBJ2-3 provide the parts outside the CDR3, is ETGVTQSPTHLIKTRGQQVTLRCSSQSGHNTVSWYQQALGQGPQFIFQYYREEENGRGNFPPRFSGLQFPNYSSELNVNALELDDSALYLCASSLGDKVLAGTDTQYFGPGTRLTVL.